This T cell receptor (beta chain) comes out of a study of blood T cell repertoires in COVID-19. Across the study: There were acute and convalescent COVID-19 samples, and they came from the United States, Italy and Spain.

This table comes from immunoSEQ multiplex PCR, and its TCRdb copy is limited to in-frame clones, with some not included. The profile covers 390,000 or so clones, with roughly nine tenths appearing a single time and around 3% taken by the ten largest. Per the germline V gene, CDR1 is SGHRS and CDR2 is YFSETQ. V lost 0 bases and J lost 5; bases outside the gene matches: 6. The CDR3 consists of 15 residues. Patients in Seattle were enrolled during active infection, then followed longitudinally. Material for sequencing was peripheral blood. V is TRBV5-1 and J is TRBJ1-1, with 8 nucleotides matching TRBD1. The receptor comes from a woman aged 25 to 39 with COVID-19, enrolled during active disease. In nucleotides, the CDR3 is TGCGCCAGCAGCTTGGAGGTCAGGGGGCTTACTGAAGCTTTCTTT. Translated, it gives CASSLEVRGLTEAFF. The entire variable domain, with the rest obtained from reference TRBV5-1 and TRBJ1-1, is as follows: KAGVTQTPRYLIKTRGQQVTLSCSPISGHRSVSWYQQTPGQGLQFLFEYFSETQRNKGNFPGRFSGRQFSNSRSEMNVSTLELGDSALYLCASSLEVRGLTEAFFGQGTRLTVV.